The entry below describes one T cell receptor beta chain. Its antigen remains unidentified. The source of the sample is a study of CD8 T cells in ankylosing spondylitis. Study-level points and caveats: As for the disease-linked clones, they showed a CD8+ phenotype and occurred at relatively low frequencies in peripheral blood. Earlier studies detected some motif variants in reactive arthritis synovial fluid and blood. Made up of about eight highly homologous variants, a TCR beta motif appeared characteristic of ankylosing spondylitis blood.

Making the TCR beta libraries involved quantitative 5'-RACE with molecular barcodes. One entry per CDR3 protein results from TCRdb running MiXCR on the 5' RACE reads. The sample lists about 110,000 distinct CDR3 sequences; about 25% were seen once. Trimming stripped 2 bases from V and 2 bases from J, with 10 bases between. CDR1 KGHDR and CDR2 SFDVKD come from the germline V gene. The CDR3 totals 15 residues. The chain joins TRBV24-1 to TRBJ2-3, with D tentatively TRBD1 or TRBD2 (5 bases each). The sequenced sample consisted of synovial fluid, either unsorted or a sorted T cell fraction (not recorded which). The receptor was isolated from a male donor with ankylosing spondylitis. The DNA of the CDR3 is TGTGCCACCAGTGATTCCAGGGACCCCACAGATACGCAGTATTTT. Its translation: CATSDSRDPTDTQYF.